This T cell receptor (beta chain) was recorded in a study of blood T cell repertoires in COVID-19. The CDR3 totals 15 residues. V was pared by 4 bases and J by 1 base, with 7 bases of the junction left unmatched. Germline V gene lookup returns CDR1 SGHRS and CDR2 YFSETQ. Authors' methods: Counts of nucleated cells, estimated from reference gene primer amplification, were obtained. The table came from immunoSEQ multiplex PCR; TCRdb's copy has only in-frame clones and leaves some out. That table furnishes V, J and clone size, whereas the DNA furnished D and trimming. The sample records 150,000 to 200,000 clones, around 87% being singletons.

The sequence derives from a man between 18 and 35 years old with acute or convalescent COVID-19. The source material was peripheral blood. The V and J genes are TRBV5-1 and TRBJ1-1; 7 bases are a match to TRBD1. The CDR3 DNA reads TGCGCCAGCAGCCCAGAGGGACAGTCGAACACTGAAGCTTTCTTT. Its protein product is CASSPEGQSNTEAFF.